This T cell receptor (beta chain) was sequenced in a study of cytomegalovirus exposure and HLA in healthy donors. Findings of the study overall: As a later analysis revealed, most CMV-associated TCR beta chains appeared HLA-restricted. Rarity marked most TCR sequences, yet some public TCRs occurred in many donors. An observed cluster of highly shared sequence variants was recorded as a likely sequencing artifact. As a later analysis revealed, the rate of TCR association differed by HLA locus, with DRB1 most and HLA-C fewest.

As regards this clone: What it recognizes is unknown.

The V and J ends lost 6 bases and 3 bases, in that order; junction bases with no gene match: 6. CDR1 and CDR2 from the germline V gene are MDHEN and SYDVKM. CDR3 size: 14 residues. The PCR had 60 Vbeta and 13 Jbeta primers. The assay was immunoSEQ multiplex PCR, and TCRdb's table has in-frame clones only and misses some. The sample shows around 71,000 clones, over 55% of them seen only once. The source material was PBMCs. The sequence derives from a man aged 30-40 years in good health and CMV-seropositive. This chain uses TRBV28 with TRBJ1-2, with 8 positions matching TRBD1. DNA of the CDR3: TGTGCCAGCAGATCGGACAGGGACGACTATGGCTACACCTTC. Translating it yields CASRSDRDDYGYTF.